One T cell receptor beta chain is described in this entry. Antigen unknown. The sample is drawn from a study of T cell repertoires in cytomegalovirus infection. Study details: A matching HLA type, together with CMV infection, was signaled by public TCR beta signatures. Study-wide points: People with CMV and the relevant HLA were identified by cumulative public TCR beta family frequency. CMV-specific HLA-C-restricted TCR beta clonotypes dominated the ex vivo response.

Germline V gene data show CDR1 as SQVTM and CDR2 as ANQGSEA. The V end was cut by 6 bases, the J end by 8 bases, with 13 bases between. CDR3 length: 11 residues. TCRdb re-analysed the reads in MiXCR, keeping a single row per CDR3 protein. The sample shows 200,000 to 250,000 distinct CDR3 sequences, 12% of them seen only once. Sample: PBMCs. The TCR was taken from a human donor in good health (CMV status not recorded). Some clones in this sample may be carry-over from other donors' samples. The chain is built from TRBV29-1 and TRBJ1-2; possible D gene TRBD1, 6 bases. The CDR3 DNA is TGCAGCGTAGGGGGTACCGGGGGCTACACCTTC. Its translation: CSVGGTGGYTF.